The 28 T cell receptor beta chains given below trace back to one sample, sequenced in a study of shared clonotypes between healthy human individuals. CD45RO-negative cells were positively selected for CCR7, leaving out terminally differentiated effector memory CD45RA+ cells. Only in-frame clones appear in the TCRdb table, and some are missing; sequencing was by immunoSEQ multiplex PCR. The top ten clones hold around 1.7% of a sample with approximately 2,000,000 clones, 90% to 95% of them seen once. Material for sequencing was naive CD8+ T cells from PBMCs. These receptors were obtained from a young man in good health. Some clones in this sample may be carry-over from other donors' samples.

The CDR3: CASSLLGQGLSGELFF. The CDR3 DNA is TGTGCCAGCAGTCTACTAGGACAGGGATTATCCGGGGAGCTGTTTTTT. The genes are TRBV6-6 and TRBJ2-2, with 8 bases aligning to TRBD1. This CDR3 is built from 16 residues. Trimming took 5 bases from V and 6 from J; bases not matched to a gene: 11. The germline V gene has CDR1 MNHNY and CDR2 SVGAGI (reference sequence).

The rearrangement links TRBV29-1 to TRBJ2-3, with 11 bases that match TRBD2. CDR3 length: 15 amino acids. J gave up 0 bases and V 5 bases, and 4 bases lay outside the gene matches. The germline gives CDR1 SQVTM, CDR2 ANQGSEA. In DNA form, the CDR3 reads TGCAGCGTTAGCCTAGCGGGAGGAAGCACAGATACGCAGTATTTT. Translation: CSVSLAGGSTDTQYF.

The V gene is TRBV7-2, the J gene TRBJ2-5, with 11 bases matching TRBD2. The CDR3 spans 16 residues. Per the germline V gene, CDR1 is SGHTA and CDR2 is FQGNSA. J gave up 6 bases and V 5 bases, and 11 bases lay outside the gene matches. The DNA for the CDR3 is TGTGCCAGCAGCCCATTACTAGCGGGAGTTGGACAGACCCAGTACTTC. Translated, it gives CASSPLLAGVGQTQYF.

The chain links TRBV7-2 to TRBJ2-5; TRBD1 matches 7 bases. CDR3 length: 15 residues. Germline assignment: CDR1 SGHTA and CDR2 FQGNSA. V gave up 4 bases and J gave up 5 bases; unmatched junction bases: 10. Written as DNA, the CDR3 is TGTGCCAGCAGCTCTCCCCTGGACAGGACGGAGACCCAGTACTTC. This translates into CASSSPLDRTETQYF.

The chain couples TRBV30 to TRBJ1-6; 7 bases agree with TRBD1. This CDR3 is 16 amino acids long. The germline V gene encodes CDR1 GTSNPN and CDR2 SVGIG (reference sequence). Trimming removed 1 base from V and 0 bases from J; junction bases left unmatched: 3. CDR3 region: CAWSDDRASYNSPLHF. The CDR3 DNA sequence: TGTGCCTGGAGTGACGACAGGGCCTCCTATAATTCACCCCTCCACTTT. Based on the CDR3 plus reference TRBV30 and TRBJ1-6, the full variable domain is SQTIHQWPATLVQPVGSPLSLECTVEGTSNPNLYWYRQAAGRGLQLLFYSVGIGQISSEVPQNLSASRPQDRQFILSSKKLLLSDSGFYLCAWSDDRASYNSPLHFGNGTRLTVT.

A single count supports this clone. Other nucleotide sequences from this sample produce the same CDR3. The CDR3 sequence is CASSSHRGTEAFF. CDR3 nucleotide sequence: TGTGCCAGCAGTTCACACAGGGGCACTGAAGCTTTCTTT. The J gene is TRBJ1-1, the V gene TRBV28, with 7 nucleotides matching TRBD1. Germline lookup yields CDR1 MDHEN and CDR2 SYDVKM. The ends lost 4 bases at V and 4 bases at J; junction bases unmatched: 3. CDR3 length equals 13 residues.

This sequence joins TRBV5-1 and TRBJ1-2; D gene unclear. This CDR3 has 14 amino acids. The germline gives CDR1 SGHRS, CDR2 YFSETQ. V lost 3 bases, J lost 6 bases, and 15 bases lay in between. Here the CDR3 DNA reads TGCGCCAGCAGCTCGATCCCGGGAAGCGATGGCTACACCTTC. Translated, it gives CASSSIPGSDGYTF.

Worth noting for this clone: Distinct nucleotide sequences in the sample also encode this CDR3. The chain is built from TRBV27 and TRBJ1-5; D is unclear. Germline V gene sequence: CDR1 MNHEY, CDR2 SMNVEV (reference sequence). Trimming cost V 2 bases and J 4 bases, with 6 bases left between them. This CDR3 comprises 13 residues. CDR3 sequence (DNA): TGTGCCAGCAGTTTACGAGTGAATCAGCCCCAGCATTTT. Protein: CASSLRVNQPQHF.

The chain recombines TRBV25-1 with TRBJ2-4; the match to TRBD1 covers 8 bases. V lost 3 bases, J lost 1 base, and 8 bases stayed unmatched. Germline lookup yields CDR1 MGHDK and CDR2 SYGVNS. The CDR3 length is 17 residues. CDR3 region: CASSDLTGGGAKNIQYF. The CDR3 nucleotides read TGTGCCAGCAGTGACCTTACAGGGGGAGGCGCCAAAAACATTCAGTACTTC. The full variable domain, its missing parts supplied by reference TRBV25-1 and TRBJ2-4, is EADIYQTPRYLVIGTGKKITLECSQTMGHDKMYWYQQDPGMELHLIHYSYGVNSTEKGDLSSESTVSRIRTEHFPLTLESARPSHTSQYLCASSDLTGGGAKNIQYFGAGTRLSVL.

The chain combines TRBV9 with TRBJ2-3, with TRBD1 matching over 7 bases. V was pared by 0 bases and J by 3 bases, with 10 bases of the junction left unmatched. Germline V gives CDR1 SGDLS, CDR2 YYNGEE. The CDR3 length is 17 residues. CDR3 sequence reads: CASSVGPDRDPTDTQYF. The DNA for the CDR3 is TGTGCCAGCAGCGTAGGACCCGACAGGGACCCTACAGATACGCAGTATTTT. Based on the CDR3 plus reference TRBV9 and TRBJ2-3, the full variable domain is DSGVTQTPKHLITATGQRVTLRCSPRSGDLSVYWYQQSLDQGLQFLIQYYNGEERAKGNILERFSAQQFPDLHSELNLSSLELGDSALYFCASSVGPDRDPTDTQYFGPGTRLTVL.

The V gene is TRBV7-6, the J gene TRBJ1-1; D unclear. The CDR3 length is 15 residues. The germline V and J ends were trimmed by 3 bases and 7 bases, with 18 bases remaining between them. CDR1 is SGHVS, CDR2 FNYEAQ, per germline. CDR3 in amino acids: CASSLQDNPFVEAFF. DNA of the CDR3: TGTGCCAGCAGCTTGCAGGATAACCCGTTTGTTGAAGCTTTCTTT.

The V gene is TRBV11-2, the J gene TRBJ2-1, with 7 bases identical to TRBD2. Germline CDR1 reads SGHAT; CDR2 reads FQNNGV. The V segment lost 3 bases and the J segment 4 bases; nucleotides outside the gene matches: 6. The CDR3 spans 15 residues. CDR3 loop: CASSFASGIYNEQFF. CDR3 nucleotide sequence: TGTGCCAGCAGCTTTGCCAGCGGGATTTACAATGAGCAGTTCTTC.

The rearrangement joins TRBV6-1 to TRBJ2-7; D not certain. Germline V gene sequence: CDR1 MNHNS, CDR2 SASEGT. Between the trimmed V and J ends, which lost 5 bases and 2 bases, there was a span of 10 bases. The CDR3 totals 13 residues. The CDR3 sequence: CASSSLGTYEQYF. The CDR3 nucleotides read TGTGCCAGCAGTTCACTGGGAACCTACGAGCAGTACTTC.

Worth noting for this clone: Other DNA sequences within the sample encode an identical CDR3. The chain uses TRBV11-2 and TRBJ2-4; TRBD1 matches at 7 bases. The germline V gene has CDR1 SGHAT and CDR2 FQNNGV. The trim removed 2 bases at V and 0 bases at J, leaving 4 bases unmatched. This CDR3 region has 16 residues. CDR3 sequence reads: CASSLNRGLAKNIQYF. CDR3 in DNA: TGTGCCAGCAGCTTAAACAGGGGTCTAGCCAAAAACATTCAGTACTTC.

The gene calls are TRBV6-6 and TRBJ2-2; no definite D call. CDR3 size: 16 residues. Germline CDR1 and CDR2: MNHNY and SVGAGI (reference sequence). With 6 bases removed from V and 7 bases from J, the gap between germline ends came to 21 bases. The CDR3 bases are TGTGCCAGCAGCCTCGTTCGGACGGGTAGTCTCGGGGAGCTGTTTTTT. Translated, it gives CASSLVRTGSLGELFF.

The chain joins TRBV6-6 to TRBJ2-3, with 10 positions matching TRBD1. Unmatched junction bases numbered 5, after V lost 6 bases and J lost 2 bases. The length of the CDR3 is 15 residues. CDR1 MNHNY and CDR2 SVGAGI come from the germline V gene (reference sequence). The CDR3 region has the DNA TGTGCCAGCAGCCAGGGACAGGGGATCACAGATACGCAGTATTTT. This sequence encodes CASSQGQGITDTQYF.

The chain uses TRBV12-5 and TRBJ2-5; possibly TRBD1 or TRBD2 for D (5 bases each). Germline V gene lookup returns CDR1 LGHNT and CDR2 FRNRAP. The ends were cut back, 6 bases at V and 2 bases at J, with 19 bases in the middle. The CDR3 spans 16 residues. DNA for the CDR3: TGTGCTAGTGGATCGTCTGGGGACCACCGACAAGAGACCCAGTACTTC. This encodes CASGSSGDHRQETQYF. Full variable domain (rest looked up from reference TRBV12-5 and TRBJ2-5): DARVTQTPRHKVTEMGQEVTMRCQPILGHNTVFWYRQTMMQGLELLAYFRNRAPLDDSGMPKDRFSAEMPDATLATLKIQPSEPRDSAVYFCASGSSGDHRQETQYFGPGTRLLVL.

The J gene is TRBJ1-2, the V gene TRBV7-3; D is unclear. V gave up 2 bases and J gave up 8 bases, with 9 bases separating them. The CDR3 is 12 residues long. The germline CDR1 and CDR2 sequences are SGHTA and FQGTGA. The CDR3 spells CASSLGDKGYTF. CDR3 bases: TGTGCCAGCAGCTTAGGAGATAAGGGCTACACCTTC.

This clone was detected only once. The chain combines TRBV29-1 with TRBJ1-2, with unresolved D. The germline gives CDR1 SQVTM, CDR2 ANQGSEA. The CDR3 spans 11 residues. V lost 4 bases, J lost 7 bases, and 10 bases lay in between. The CDR3 here is CSVGGSPGYTF. The CDR3 DNA reads as TGCAGCGTTGGCGGGTCGCCTGGCTACACCTTC.

The chain employs TRBV9 and TRBJ2-1, with D possibly being TRBD1 or TRBD2 (5 bases each). Trimming removed 3 bases at V and 12 bases at J, with 25 bases between. The CDR3 is 16 residues long. The germline CDR1 and CDR2 sequences are SGDLS and YYNGEE. CDR3: CASSGDEGYLSHMQFF. DNA for the CDR3: TGTGCCAGCAGCGGGGACGAGGGGTATCTCTCCCATATGCAGTTCTTC.

V gene TRBV12-5 combines with J gene TRBJ2-7; a possible D gene is TRBD1 (5 bases). CDR1 is LGHNT, CDR2 FRNRAP, per germline. The germline V and J ends were trimmed by 1 base and 0 bases, with 25 bases remaining between them. The CDR3 spans 20 residues. For the CDR3, the DNA is TGTGCTAGTGGTTTGGACAGACACCTTACAGGAGACCCCAGCTCCTACGAGCAGTACTTC. It translates to CASGLDRHLTGDPSSYEQYF.

This chain connects TRBV6-1 to TRBJ1-2; TRBD1 matches 7 bases. The J segment lost 6 bases and the V segment lost 8 bases, leaving 15 bases of the junction unmatched. Germline CDR1 and CDR2: MNHNS and SASEGT. This CDR3 is 15 amino acids long. CDR3 nucleotide sequence: TGTGCCAGCCTCCTAACCTGGACAGGCGACCATGGCTACACCTTC. Its translation is CASLLTWTGDHGYTF.

The V call is TRBV2, the J call TRBJ2-1; 9 bases match TRBD2. The CDR3 is 14 amino acids. The ends lost 6 bases at V and 2 bases at J; junction bases unmatched: 2. Germline CDR1 SNHLY, CDR2 FYNNEI. CDR3 region: CASRLAGAYNEQFF. The CDR3 DNA sequence: TGTGCCAGCAGGTTAGCGGGGGCCTACAATGAGCAGTTCTTC.

This chain connects TRBV7-9 to TRBJ2-4; the D gene is possibly TRBD2 (7 bases). The germline V gene encodes CDR1 SEHNR and CDR2 FQNEAQ (reference sequence). Trimming shortened V by 6 bases and J by 3 bases, and 9 bases separated the two germline ends. The CDR3 covers 13 residues. This CDR3 is CASRGGDKNIQYF. The CDR3 DNA follows: TGTGCCAGCAGAGGGGGGGACAAAAACATTCAGTACTTC. The variable domain in full, completed from reference TRBV7-9 and TRBJ2-4, reads DTGVSQNPRHKITKRGQNVTFRCDPISEHNRLYWYRQTLGQGPEFLTYFQNEAQLEKSRLLSDRFSAERPKGSFSTLEIQRTEQGDSAMYLCASRGGDKNIQYFGAGTRLSVL.

The chain carries TRBV6-1 and TRBJ2-7; tentatively, D is TRBD1 (6 bases). Germline CDR1 MNHNS, CDR2 SASEGT. Trimming removed 4 bases from V and 5 bases from J, with 18 bases in between. There are 15 residues in the CDR3. CDR3 nucleotide sequence: TGTGCCAGCAGTGTTTCATGGGGGCAGGTCCACGAGCAGTACTTC. It yields the protein CASSVSWGQVHEQYF.

The chain combines TRBV11-2 with TRBJ1-1; a possible D gene is TRBD1 (5 bases). Trimming pared 5 bases from V and 5 bases from J, leaving 18 bases between. The germline gives CDR1 SGHAT, CDR2 FQNNGV. The CDR3 sequence is 15 residues long. CDR3 residues: CASSPPGAGITEAFF. The CDR3 nucleotides are TGTGCCAGCAGCCCCCCCGGGGCAGGGATTACTGAAGCTTTCTTT.

The chain links TRBV5-1 to TRBJ2-7, with D perhaps matching TRBD2 (6 bases). The CDR3 length is 14 residues. The V end lost 4 bases, the J end lost 3 bases, and 14 bases lay between the germline ends. Germline CDR1 is SGHRS and CDR2 is YFSETQ. The CDR3 DNA follows: TGCGCCAGCAGCCTTGACATGACTAGCTACGAGCAGTACTTC. Translating it yields CASSLDMTSYEQYF.

The chain combines TRBV9 with TRBJ1-4; no clear D. With 3 bases removed from V and 3 bases from J, the gap between germline ends came to 12 bases. The CDR3 totals 15 residues. Germline CDR1 and CDR2: SGDLS and YYNGEE. The CDR3: CASSATGNPNEKLFF. The DNA for the CDR3 is TGTGCCAGCAGCGCTACGGGGAATCCTAATGAAAAACTGTTTTTT.